The sequence of this T cell receptor beta chain was determined in a study of T cell responses to AZD1222 COVID-19 vaccine. Notes on the study in general: The donor group comprised mostly white British people and more females; the analysis possibly underestimated clonal diversity. The repertoires were collected only after the peak T cell response. Seropositive AZD1222 recipients at baseline numbered only 5 to 7.

This CDR3 spans 14 amino acids. Germline CDR1 is LNHDA and CDR2 is SQIVND (reference sequence). Trimming took 6 bases from V and 9 from J; bases not matched to a gene: 10. On this clone itself: Its antigen is as yet unknown.

Profiled with immunoSEQ multiplex PCR; TCRdb holds only in-frame clones, not every one. The sample holds fewer than 200,000 clones, around 87% seen once. The sample was peripheral blood, taken 28 days after the second AZD1222 dose. This clonotype originated in an adult who received the AZD1222 COVID-19 vaccine. The chain links TRBV19 to TRBJ2-1; 8 bases fit TRBD2. In DNA, the CDR3 is TGTGCCAGTAGCTCGGGACTAGTAACGGGTGAGCAGTTCTTC. Residues: CASSSGLVTGEQFF.